The sample holds a few counts of the clone carrying this T cell receptor (beta chain). Its specificity is not known. The sample belongs to a study of beta chain features in type 1 diabetes. Study-wide context: Sorted cells, some 98,000,000 in number, were examined across all samples. Study results and limitations: Type 1 diabetes patients showed a moderate but significant shortening of TCRB CDR3s in all four CD4+ subsets. A closer apparent resemblance between naive, central memory and Treg TCRB repertoires was seen in patients than in healthy donors.

cDNA synthesis used the whole RNA isolate, giving expressed TCRB sequences. Produced via immunoSEQ multiplex PCR; TCRdb's table is partial and in-frame only. The repertoire holds 130,000 to 150,000 clones, with about 10% as singletons. It was one heparinised blood draw, averaging roughly 120 mL, that each donor gave. The clonotype originates from a man aged 18 to 30 in good health. Sequencing was done on a sample of central memory CD4+ T cells from blood.

CDR3 sequence reads: CASSGNSVQETQYF. The CDR3 DNA reads TGTGCCAGCAGTGGAAATAGCGTCCAAGAGACCCAGTACTTC. V usage is TRBV2 and J usage is TRBJ2-5; a weak D match, TRBD2 (5 bases). Germline CDR1 is SNHLY and CDR2 is FYNNEI. V was pared by 4 bases and J by 1 base, with 10 bases between. CDR3 length: 14 amino acids. Supplemented by reference TRBV2 and TRBJ2-5, the full variable domain reads EPEVTQTPSHQVTQMGQEVILRCVPISNHLYFYWYRQILGQKVEFLVSFYNNEISEKSEIFDDQFSVERPDGSNFTLKIRSTKLEDSAMYFCASSGNSVQETQYFGPGTRLLVL.